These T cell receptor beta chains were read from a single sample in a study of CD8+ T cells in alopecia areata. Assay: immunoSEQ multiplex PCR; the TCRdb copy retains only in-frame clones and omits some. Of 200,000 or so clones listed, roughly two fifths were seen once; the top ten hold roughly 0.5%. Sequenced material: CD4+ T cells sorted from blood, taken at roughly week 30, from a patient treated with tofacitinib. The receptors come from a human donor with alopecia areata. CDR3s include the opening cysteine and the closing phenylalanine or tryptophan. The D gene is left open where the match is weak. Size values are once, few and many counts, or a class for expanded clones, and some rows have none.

CDR3 DNA: TGTGCCTGGAGTGTTGGGTTCTCCTACGAGCAGTACTTC
CDR3 protein: CAWSVGFSYEQYF
V gene: TRBV30
D gene: -
clone size: few
J gene: TRBJ2-7

CDR3 DNA: TGTGCCAGCAGCGCCAGCTCGAGCCACACAGATACGCAGTATTTT
CDR3 protein: CASSASSSHTDTQYF
V gene: TRBV7-3
D gene: -
clone size: -
J gene: TRBJ2-3

CDR3 DNA: TGTGCCTGGAGTTTCGGGGAAGCGGCGGGAAACACCATATATTTT
CDR3 protein: CAWSFGEAAGNTIYF
V gene: TRBV30
D gene: -
clone size: -
J gene: TRBJ1-3

CDR3 DNA: TGCGCCAGCAGTCACCCGGGACAGGGGAGGAAGGACTACACCTTC
CDR3 protein: CASSHPGQGRKDYTF
V gene: TRBV23-1
D gene: TRBD1
clone size: few
J gene: TRBJ1-2

CDR3 DNA: TGTGCCAGCTCACCACAGGGAAACAATCAGCCCCAGCATTTT
CDR3 protein: CASSPQGNNQPQHF
V gene: TRBV18
D gene: -
clone size: few
J gene: TRBJ1-5

CDR3 DNA: TGTGCCAGCATTGGGACCTGGAACACTGAAGCTTTCTTT
CDR3 protein: CASIGTWNTEAFF
V gene: TRBV6-5
D gene: -
clone size: few
J gene: TRBJ1-1

CDR3 DNA: TGCGCCAGCAGCTTGGACCTACTAGCGGGGGACTACGAGCAGTACTTC
CDR3 protein: CASSLDLLAGDYEQYF
V gene: TRBV5-1
D gene: TRBD2
clone size: -
J gene: TRBJ2-7

CDR3 DNA: TGTGCCAGCAGCCTCCCGGGAGGGAGGTACAATGAGCAGTTCTTC
CDR3 protein: CASSLPGGRYNEQFF
V gene: TRBV5-4
D gene: TRBD2
clone size: few
J gene: TRBJ2-1

CDR3 DNA: TGTGCCAGCAAAGGGCCCAACTCTGGAAACACCATATATTTT
CDR3 protein: CASKGPNSGNTIYF
V gene: TRBV6-1
D gene: -
clone size: -
J gene: TRBJ1-3

CDR3 DNA: TGCGCCAGCAGCTCGGACGGCGTTAATGAAAAACTGTTTTTT
CDR3 protein: CASSSDGVNEKLFF
V gene: TRBV5-1
D gene: -
clone size: -
J gene: TRBJ1-4